The present T cell receptor (beta chain) was sequenced within a study of T-cell reconstitution after alpha-beta-depleted transplantation in children. The CDR3 length is 16 residues. Looked up from germline, CDR1 is SEHNR and CDR2 is FQNEAQ (reference sequence). Trimming cost V 5 bases and J 2 bases, with 17 bases left between them. Study conclusions and caveats: Expanded clones from the graft, numbering several hundred, reportedly supplied alpha-beta T cells about two months after transplant.

This clonotype was seen more than once but under ten times. The antigen is unknown. This sample's TCRbeta library carried unique molecular identifier barcodes. TCRdb passed the PCR reads through MiXCR, listing each CDR3 protein once. This sample has about 260,000 distinct CDR3 sequences, with 6.5% to 10% found just once. Sequenced material: PBMCs, mostly from graft donor cells, taken 180 days after TCRalphabeta/CD19-depleted stem cell transplant. The chain is built from TRBV7-9 and TRBJ2-3, with D hard to call. This TCR was sampled from a male patient between 10 and 17 years old who had a stem cell transplant for acute lymphoblastic leukemia, so the T cells may come from the graft donor. The CDR3 region is CASSPPSSRITDTQYF. CDR3 nucleotide sequence: TGTGCCAGCAGCCCTCCGAGCAGCCGTATCACAGATACGCAGTATTTT.